These T cell receptor beta chains were read from a single sample in a study of T cell clones after liver transplantation. The data were produced by immunoSEQ multiplex PCR, yet TCRdb's version contains in-frame clones alone and is incomplete. This sample has around 120,000 clones, with around nine tenths found just once. The sample consisted of CD4+ T cells from blood, taken 12 months after liver transplant. The receptor source for this set is a human patient who received a liver transplant. The graft donor may have given rise to some T cells. The CDR3 runs from the conserved cysteine through the conserved F or W. D genes are given only for firm matches. Size values are once, few and many counts, or a class for expanded clones, and some rows have none.

CDR3 protein	CDR3 DNA	V gene	J gene	clone size	D gene	CDR3 length
CASRGDTEAFF	TGTGCCAGCAGGGGTGACACTGAAGCTTTCTTT	TRBV6-1	TRBJ1-1	few	.	11
CASSYSQNSYEQYF	TGTGCCAGCAGTTACTCGCAGAACTCCTACGAGCAGTACTTC	TRBV6-6	TRBJ2-7	.	.	14
CASSEKGADTQYF	TGTGCCAGCAGCGAAAAGGGGGCAGATACGCAGTATTTT	TRBV5-4	TRBJ2-3	once	.	13
CASSLAGEDTQYF	TGTGCCAGCAGCTTAGCGGGAGAAGATACGCAGTATTTT	TRBV7-3	TRBJ2-3	.	TRBD2	13
CASSLYTNTEAFF	TGTGCCAGCAGCTTGTACACGAACACTGAAGCTTTCTTT	TRBV7-8	TRBJ1-1	.	.	13
CASSYSTGTEQYF	TGTGCCAGCAGTTACTCGACAGGGACCGAGCAGTACTTC	TRBV6-6	TRBJ2-7	few	TRBD1	13
CASSFTPGGYTF	TGTGCCAGTAGTTTTACACCAGGTGGCTACACCTTC	TRBV19	TRBJ1-2	.	.	12
CATSRALGVGTDTQYF	TGTGCCACCAGCAGGGCCCTGGGGGTCGGCACAGATACGCAGTATTTT	TRBV15	TRBJ2-3	.	.	16
CASSSPGGPGETQYF	TGTGCCAGCAGCTCCCCAGGAGGGCCCGGGGAGACCCAGTACTTC	TRBV5-4	TRBJ2-5	.	.	15
CASSLGQASTDTQYF	TGCGCCAGCAGCTTGGGACAGGCTAGCACAGATACGCAGTATTTT	TRBV5-1	TRBJ2-3	.	.	15
CATSRPTGSRTDTQYF	TGTGCCACCAGCAGACCCACAGGGTCTCGCACAGATACGCAGTATTTT	TRBV15	TRBJ2-3	.	.	16
CASRDSKISTDTQYF	TGTGCCAGCAGGGACAGTAAAATTAGCACAGATACGCAGTATTTT	TRBV28	TRBJ2-3	.	.	15
CARSLFGGRETQYF	TGTGCCAGAAGCTTGTTTGGGGGGCGTGAGACCCAGTACTTC	TRBV5-3	TRBJ2-5	.	.	14
CASTPPGGLGQPQHF	TGTGCCAGCACTCCACCAGGCGGACTTGGTCAGCCCCAGCATTTT	TRBV7-2	TRBJ1-5	.	.	15
CASSGLGTVNTEAFF	TGTGCCAGTAGTGGGCTAGGGACGGTGAACACTGAAGCTTTCTTT	TRBV19	TRBJ1-1	.	.	15
CASSLGQDRPQHF	TGTGCCAGCAGCCTAGGACAGGATCGGCCCCAGCATTTT	TRBV7-9	TRBJ1-5	.	TRBD1	13
CASSSGAGLYTEAFF	TGTGCCAGCAGTTCGGGAGCAGGGTTGTACACTGAAGCTTTCTTT	TRBV6-5	TRBJ1-1	.	.	15
CASRFSGGTDTQYF	TGCGCCAGCAGATTTAGCGGGGGCACAGATACGCAGTATTTT	TRBV5-1	TRBJ2-3	.	TRBD2	14
CASSEFDRSNEQFF	TGTGCCAGCAGTGAATTTGACCGATCCAATGAGCAGTTCTTC	TRBV6-4	TRBJ2-1	.	.	14
CASSIRGQGYEQYF	TGTGCCAGCAGTATAAGAGGACAGGGTTACGAGCAGTACTTC	TRBV6-5	TRBJ2-7	.	TRBD1	14
CASSQESAETQYF	TGTGCCAGCAGCCAAGAATCTGCAGAGACCCAGTACTTC	TRBV4-2	TRBJ2-5	.	.	13
CASSLKDARPQHF	TGTGCCAGCAGTTTAAAGGACGCCCGACCCCAGCATTTT	TRBV6-6	TRBJ1-5	.	.	13
CASSSLSADGELFF	TGTGCCAGCAGCTCCCTTTCAGCCGACGGGGAGCTGTTTTTT	TRBV9	TRBJ2-2	many	.	14
CASSFSRGASTEAFF	TGTGCCAGTAGTTTCTCCAGGGGGGCGAGCACTGAAGCTTTCTTT	TRBV19	TRBJ1-1	.	TRBD1	15
CASSSLAGGVDTQYF	TGTGCCAGCAGCTCACTAGCGGGAGGGGTAGATACGCAGTATTTT	TRBV6-1	TRBJ2-3	.	TRBD2	15
CATSTSRGGGTDTQYF	TGTGCCACCAGCACCTCACGGGGCGGGGGCACAGATACGCAGTATTTT	TRBV15	TRBJ2-3	.	.	16
CASSGLADVSRLADTQYF	TGTGCCAGTAGTGGACTAGCGGACGTATCCAGATTAGCAGATACGCAGTATTTT	TRBV19	TRBJ2-3	once	TRBD2	18
CASSLVGGAFSYEQYF	TGTGCCAGCAGCTTAGTTGGGGGCGCGTTTTCCTACGAGCAGTACTTC	TRBV11-2	TRBJ2-7	.	.	16
CSGGSLYEQYF	TGCAGCGGGGGCAGCCTCTACGAGCAGTACTTC	TRBV29-1	TRBJ2-7	.	.	11
CASSLAAVSGNTIYF	TGCGCCAGCAGCTTGGCCGCAGTATCTGGAAACACCATATATTTT	TRBV5-1	TRBJ1-3	.	.	15
CASSRTSGSSDTQYF	TGTGCCAGCAGCCGTACTAGCGGGAGCAGTGATACGCAGTATTTT	TRBV7-2	TRBJ2-3	.	TRBD2	15
CASSFGMNTEAFF	TGTGCCAGCAGCTTCGGCATGAACACTGAAGCTTTCTTT	TRBV5-6	TRBJ1-1	.	.	13
CASSPESGSVHEQYF	TGTGCCAGCAGCCCAGAAAGCGGGAGCGTCCACGAGCAGTACTTC	TRBV7-2	TRBJ2-7	.	TRBD2	15
CASTRRGGTSTPLNEKLFF	TGTGCCAGTACCAGACGGGGGGGGACTTCTACCCCACTTAATGAAAAACTGTTTTTT	TRBV19	TRBJ1-4	.	.	19
CASGGQGSYTDTQYF	TGTGCCAGCGGAGGACAGGGGTCGTACACAGATACGCAGTATTTT	TRBV21-1	TRBJ2-3	.	.	15
CASSLTSISTDTQYF	TGTGCCAGCAGCCTCACTAGTATTAGCACAGATACGCAGTATTTT	TRBV7-8	TRBJ2-3	.	.	15
CASSSQPSSYEQYF	TGCGCCAGCAGCTCCCAACCTAGCTCCTACGAGCAGTACTTC	TRBV4-3	TRBJ2-7	.	.	14
CSAAAGFNEQFF	TGCAGCGCCGCCGCGGGGTTTAATGAGCAGTTCTTC	TRBV29-1	TRBJ2-1	.	.	12
CASSSRWASGSSGSYNEQFF	TGTGCCAGCAGCTCGCGGTGGGCTAGCGGGAGTTCGGGATCCTACAATGAGCAGTTCTTC	TRBV11-3	TRBJ2-1	.	TRBD2	20
CASSSVRLASGELFF	TGTGCCAGCAGTTCCGTACGACTAGCATCCGGGGAGCTGTTTTTT	TRBV6-5	TRBJ2-2	.	TRBD2	15
CASSLRGSETQYF	TGTGCCAGCAGTTTACGGGGGAGCGAGACCCAGTACTTC	TRBV28	TRBJ2-5	.	.	13
CASSSRYGQPQHF	TGTGCCAGCAGCTCCCGATACGGACAGCCCCAGCATTTT	TRBV7-2	TRBJ1-5	.	.	13
CASSLLAGYSEQFF	TGTGCCAGCAGCTTACTAGCGGGATATAGTGAGCAGTTCTTC	TRBV11-2	TRBJ2-1	.	TRBD2	14
CATSRDLGNTIYF	TGTGCCACCAGCAGAGATTTGGGGAACACCATATATTTT	TRBV15	TRBJ1-3	.	.	13
CASGPSGTVNTEAFF	TGTGCTAGTGGCCCGTCCGGGACGGTGAACACTGAAGCTTTCTTT	TRBV12-5	TRBJ1-1	.	.	15
CASSPTSGNEQFF	TGCGCCAGCAGCCCAACTTCGGGCAATGAGCAGTTCTTC	TRBV5-1	TRBJ2-1	.	.	13
CASSLGLGAGEQYF	TGTGCCAGCAGCCTGGGGCTAGGGGCGGGCGAGCAGTACTTC	TRBV4-2	TRBJ2-7	.	.	14
CSDRRGAVSYEQYF	TGCAGCGACAGGAGGGGCGCGGTCTCCTACGAGCAGTACTTC	TRBV29-1	TRBJ2-7	.	.	14
CASSQDGGQGAHTQYF	TGCGCCAGCAGCCAAGATGGGGGACAGGGGGCGCATACGCAGTATTTT	TRBV4-1	TRBJ2-3	.	TRBD1	16
CASSLRADQETQYF	TGTGCCAGCAGCTTGCGGGCAGACCAAGAGACCCAGTACTTC	TRBV5-4	TRBJ2-5	.	.	14
CASSPEGRAATEAFF	TGCGCCAGCAGCCCAGAGGGCCGGGCGGCCACTGAAGCTTTCTTT	TRBV5-1	TRBJ1-1	.	.	15
CASSLLEQNTGELFF	TGTGCCAGCAGCCTCCTGGAACAGAACACCGGGGAGCTGTTTTTT	TRBV7-3	TRBJ2-2	.	.	15
CASSQAGTAKNIQYF	TGTGCCAGCAGCCAGGCAGGAACAGCCAAAAACATTCAGTACTTC	TRBV16	TRBJ2-4	.	.	15
CASSLNLDEQFF	TGTGCCAGCAGCCTGAACTTGGATGAGCAGTTCTTC	TRBV5-6	TRBJ2-1	.	.	12
CASSQGQGTEAFF	TGTGCCAGCAGCCAGGGACAGGGTACTGAAGCTTTCTTT	TRBV14	TRBJ1-1	few	TRBD1	13
CASSLSRYTGELFF	TGCGCCAGCAGCTTGTCCCGTTACACCGGGGAGCTGTTTTTT	TRBV5-1	TRBJ2-2	.	.	14
CASSYGVNQPQHF	TGTGCCAGCAGTTATGGGGTGAATCAGCCCCAGCATTTT	TRBV6-6	TRBJ1-5	.	.	13
CASNNRPQHF	TGTGCCAGTAATAATCGTCCCCAGCATTTT	TRBV19	TRBJ1-5	.	.	10
CASRPVGGEQETQYF	TGTGCCAGCAGGCCGGTTGGGGGAGAGCAGGAGACCCAGTACTTC	TRBV6-1	TRBJ2-5	.	.	15